This T cell receptor (beta chain) appears in the sequencing data of a study of PD-1 blockade in classical Hodgkin lymphoma. As concerns this clone: Antigen specificity is unknown.

Some clones are missing from TCRdb's copy, which holds only in-frame ones; the method was immunoSEQ multiplex PCR. The data hold 96,000 or so clones, with around 93% observed a single time. The CDR3 length is 18 residues. Germline assignment: CDR1 SQVTM and CDR2 ANQGSEA. With 1 base clipped from V and 4 bases from J, the junction kept 13 bases outside the gene matches. Study observations and caveats: Anyone who began nivolumab under 1 year after ASCT was excluded. As was reported, newly diagnosed patients showed lower baseline TCR diversity than healthy donors did. CD4+ TCR diversity rose significantly by C4D1, and CD8+ TCR diversity did not.

The time point denotes: cycle 4 day 1 (C4D1), after 5 to 7 weeks of nivolumab. The patients all showed relapse after autologous stem cell transplantation, while their brentuximab vedotin exposure varied. The sequences come from peripheral blood mononuclear cells (PBMCs), collected before the fourth cycle of nivolumab. The receptor comes from a human donor with classical Hodgkin lymphoma. V gene TRBV29-1 combines with J gene TRBJ2-1; 10 bases align to TRBD1. The CDR3 reads CSVEGGRVGTGAYNEQFF. For the CDR3, the DNA is TGCAGCGTTGAAGGAGGGCGGGTCGGGACAGGGGCTTACAATGAGCAGTTCTTC.